The present entry profiles one T cell receptor (beta chain) with its context. As yet, its antigen is unknown. This entry belongs to a study of T-cell memory formation after mild COVID-19. General study findings and limits: Clones that shrank (day 15 to 85) were balanced CD4/CD8, whereas later expanders leaned CD4+. In second-wave clones peaking day 37, SARS-CoV-2 specificity remained unconfirmed. The study detected some responding clones in pre-infection memory, suggesting cross-reactive memory joined.

Trimming removed 4 bases at V and 2 bases at J, with 10 bases between. This CDR3 has 14 residues. Constant-segment-primed 5'RACE gave TCR alpha and TCR beta cDNA libraries with sample barcodes and UMIs. MiXCR was run by TCRdb on the 5' RACE reads, yielding one entry per CDR3 protein. The sample yields some 120,000 distinct CDR3 sequences, roughly 6% seen once. The clonotype was recovered from an adult woman who had mild COVID-19 (a few samples of this study predate the infection). Cell type and time point are not known. The sample taken for sequencing was PBMCs or a T cell subset sorted from them (not recorded which). V gene TRBV12-3 or TRBV12-4 combines with J gene TRBJ2-3, with TRBD2 as a possible D gene (6 bases). The CDR3 sequence is CASSWWGVTDTQYF. In nucleotides, the CDR3 is TGTGCCAGCAGTTGGTGGGGGGTCACAGATACGCAGTATTTT.